These 22 T cell receptor beta chains were sequenced from one sample in a study of T cell changes during pregnancy in multiple sclerosis. Assay used: immunoSEQ multiplex PCR; TCRdb lists only in-frame clones, some missing. The sample has 70,000 or so clones, approximately 92% seen once. The sample here was peripheral blood, taken in the third trimester of pregnancy. The source is a female donor in good health, enrolled as a control in a pregnancy study.

The chain couples TRBV5-1 to TRBJ2-1; TRBD2 aligns across 8 bases. The CDR3 is 13 residues long. Trimming took 0 bases from V and 9 from J; bases not matched to a gene: 2. CDR1 SGHRS and CDR2 YFSETQ come from the germline V gene. For the CDR3, the DNA is TGCGCCAGCAGCTTGGGACTAGCGTCTGAGCAGTTCTTC. It encodes CASSLGLASEQFF.

The rearrangement links TRBV6-4 to TRBJ1-1; 9 nucleotides line up with TRBD1. The ends lost 9 bases at V and 3 bases at J; junction bases unmatched: 14. This CDR3 has 16 amino acids. Germline loops: CDR1 MRHNA, CDR2 SNTAGT. This chain's CDR3 is CARRRDRDSRDTEAFF. CDR3 DNA sequence: TGTGCCAGGAGACGGGACAGGGATTCTAGGGACACTGAAGCTTTCTTT.

The chain joins TRBV5-4 to TRBJ1-2; weak D call: TRBD1 (5 bases). The CDR3 consists of 16 residues. CDR1 is SGHNT, CDR2 YYREEE, per germline (reference sequence). The V and J ends lost 4 bases and 8 bases respectively, with 24 bases between them. CDR3 region: CASSPPGAGSTAGYTF. The CDR3 bases are TGTGCCAGCAGCCCACCCGGTGCGGGGTCGACAGCCGGCTACACCTTC.

The CDR3 nucleotides are TGTGCCAGTAGTATCGCAGGGACAGACAATGAGCAGTTCTTC. Protein product: CASSIAGTDNEQFF. The V gene is TRBV19, the J gene TRBJ2-1; 7 positions match TRBD1. Germline V CDR1 and CDR2: LNHDA, SQIVND (reference sequence). CDR3 size: 14 residues. The ends lost 3 bases at V and 5 bases at J; junction bases unmatched: 4.

V is TRBV7-2 and J is TRBJ1-3; no definite D call. The germline CDR1 and CDR2 sequences are SGHTA and FQGNSA. V was clipped by 1 base and J by 8 bases, with 6 bases between them. CDR3 length: 12 residues. CDR3 loop: CASSLGGHTIYF. For the CDR3, the DNA is TGTGCCAGCAGCTTAGGCGGGCACACCATATATTTT.

V is TRBV4-2 and J is TRBJ1-1; perhaps TRBD1 as D (5 bases). CDR3 length: 14 residues. With 0 bases removed from V and 4 bases from J, the gap between germline ends came to 9 bases. Germline V gene sequence: CDR1 LGHNA, CDR2 YNFKEQ. CDR3 bases: TGTGCCAGCAGCCAAGATGGAAGGGGCACTGAAGCTTTCTTT. Translating it yields CASSQDGRGTEAFF.

V gene TRBV5-4 combines with J gene TRBJ2-2; possible D gene TRBD1, 6 bases. CDR3 size: 16 residues. V lost 3 bases, J lost 1 base, and 13 bases lay in between. CDR1 is SGHNT, CDR2 YYREEE, per germline (reference sequence). The CDR3 region is CASSSPARGNTGELFF. Here the CDR3 DNA reads TGTGCCAGCAGCTCGCCGGCCAGGGGGAACACCGGGGAGCTGTTTTTT.

The chain combines TRBV29-1 with TRBJ1-2; D may be TRBD1 (5 bases). The germline gives CDR1 SQVTM, CDR2 ANQGSEA. The CDR3 totals 11 residues. With 2 bases removed from V and 8 bases from J, the gap between germline ends came to 9 bases. The CDR3, as DNA: TGCAGCGTTGAACCCCAGGGAGGCTACACCTTC. Translating gives CSVEPQGGYTF.

The chain is built from TRBV4-2 and TRBJ1-1, with 8 bases aligning to TRBD1. Germline V CDR1 and CDR2: LGHNA, YNFKEQ. The CDR3 totals 15 residues. V lost 3 bases and J lost 0; bases outside the gene matches: 3. CDR3 protein: CASSQSDRVNTEAFF. DNA for the CDR3: TGTGCCAGCAGCCAGTCGGACAGGGTGAACACTGAAGCTTTCTTT.

The chain joins TRBV11-3 to TRBJ2-1, with D possibly being TRBD2 (5 bases). Germline V gives CDR1 SGHNT, CDR2 YENEEA. The CDR3 covers 15 residues. V was pared by 5 bases and J by 7 bases, with 18 bases between. CDR3 amino acids: CASSLGRAEGNEQFF. The CDR3 DNA reads TGTGCCAGCAGCCTAGGGCGGGCTGAAGGAAATGAGCAGTTCTTC. The variable domain in full, completed from reference TRBV11-3 and TRBJ2-1, reads EAGVVQSPRYKIIEKKQPVAFWCNPISGHNTLYWYLQNLGQGPELLIRYENEEAVDDSQLPKDRFSAERLKGVDSTLKIQPAELGDSAVYLCASSLGRAEGNEQFFGPGTRLTVL.

CDR3: CSVHSGTGTRAGELFF. The DNA of the CDR3 is TGCAGCGTCCACTCCGGGACAGGGACTCGGGCAGGGGAGCTGTTTTTT. The V call is TRBV29-1, the J call TRBJ2-2; 9 bases are a match to TRBD1. Germline values: CDR1 SQVTM, CDR2 ANQGSEA. The CDR3 contains 16 residues. Trimming took 6 bases from V and 8 from J; bases not matched to a gene: 16.

The chain is built from TRBV5-1 and TRBJ2-7; 12 bases line up with TRBD1. Germline CDR1 reads SGHRS; CDR2 reads YFSETQ. The trim removed 0 bases at V and 4 bases at J, leaving 5 bases unmatched. This CDR3 comprises 16 residues. The CDR3: CASSLAGTGGAYEQYF. The DNA for the CDR3 is TGCGCCAGCAGCTTGGCCGGGACAGGGGGCGCGTACGAGCAGTACTTC. Variable domain in full (rest from reference TRBV5-1 and TRBJ2-7): KAGVTQTPRYLIKTRGQQVTLSCSPISGHRSVSWYQQTPGQGLQFLFEYFSETQRNKGNFPGRFSGRQFSNSRSEMNVSTLELGDSALYLCASSLAGTGGAYEQYFGPGTRLTVT.

The chain has TRBV18 and TRBJ1-5; no reliable D call. CDR1 and CDR2 (germline): KGHSH, LQKENI. This CDR3 is 12 amino acids long. The V end lost 2 bases, the J end lost 4 bases, and 3 bases lay between the germline ends. The CDR3 loop reads CASSPVNQPQHF. CDR3 DNA: TGTGCCAGCTCACCAGTAAATCAGCCCCAGCATTTT.

The chain combines TRBV15 with TRBJ2-7; 11 nucleotides align to TRBD2. In germline, CDR1 is LNHNV, CDR2 YYDKDF (reference sequence). J lost 5 bases, V lost 0 bases, and 3 bases had no gene match. The CDR3 runs to 15 residues. CDR3 nucleotides: TGTGCCACCAGCAGAGATAGACTAGCGGGAAACGAGCAGTACTTC. It encodes CATSRDRLAGNEQYF.

The rearrangement links TRBV6-6 to TRBJ1-2, with D maybe TRBD1 (5 bases). V was pared by 6 bases and J by 4 bases, with 18 bases between. This CDR3 contains 15 residues. Germline CDR1 reads MNHNY; CDR2 reads SVGAGI (reference sequence). The CDR3 DNA sequence: TGTGCCAGCAGCTTCTCCCAAGGGGTTGGCTATGGCTACACCTTC. Translation: CASSFSQGVGYGYTF.

V gene TRBV11-2 combines with J gene TRBJ1-3; tentatively, D is TRBD1 (5 bases). Trimming left V 6 bases short and J 0 bases short, with 12 bases between. In germline, CDR1 is SGHAT, CDR2 FQNNGV. The CDR3 runs to 15 residues. The CDR3 DNA reads as TGTGCCAGCAGTATAGACAGTTACTCTGGAAACACCATATATTTT. It yields the protein CASSIDSYSGNTIYF.

This chain joins TRBV19 and TRBJ2-7, with 12 bases that match TRBD2. This CDR3 is built from 14 residues. The V segment lost 7 bases and the J segment 6 bases; nucleotides outside the gene matches: 7. The germline V gene encodes CDR1 LNHDA and CDR2 SQIVND (reference sequence). CDR3 region: CASNTGLAGTEQYF. The CDR3, as DNA: TGTGCCAGTAACACTGGACTAGCGGGAACCGAGCAGTACTTC.

The rearrangement uses TRBV7-2 and TRBJ2-7; 7 bases fit TRBD2. Germline V gene data show CDR1 as SGHTA and CDR2 as FQGNSA. The J segment lost 0 bases and the V segment lost 5 bases, leaving 7 bases of the junction unmatched. The CDR3 has 15 amino acids. Here the CDR3 DNA reads TGTGCCAGCAGCCTACTAGCGTTGAGCTCCTACGAGCAGTACTTC. This sequence encodes CASSLLALSSYEQYF.

The chain combines TRBV9 with TRBJ2-1; tentative D call: TRBD2 (5 bases). Germline V CDR1 and CDR2: SGDLS, YYNGEE. This CDR3 is built from 15 residues. V was shortened by 0 bases and J by 6 bases, with 13 bases between the two germline ends. The CDR3: CASSVGGSEVNEQFF. CDR3 DNA sequence: TGTGCCAGCAGCGTAGGCGGTAGCGAGGTCAATGAGCAGTTCTTC.

DNA for the CDR3: TGTGCCAGCAGCGCTCAGACTAGCTGGTCCGTCGAGCAGTACTTC. The encoded protein is CASSAQTSWSVEQYF. The chain is built from TRBV14 and TRBJ2-7, with 7 bases identical to TRBD2. V shed 5 bases and J 6 bases; nucleotides not matched to a gene: 13. Germline V gives CDR1 SGHDN, CDR2 FVKESK. The CDR3 sequence is 15 residues long.

The chain combines TRBV7-2 with TRBJ2-3; TRBD2 aligns across 12 bases. CDR3 length: 17 residues. Germline V gives CDR1 SGHTA, CDR2 FQGNSA. Trimming cost V 5 bases and J 1 base; bases outside gene matches: 7. CDR3 coding DNA: TGTGCCAGCAGCCCTAGACTAGCGGGAGATCGCACAGATACGCAGTATTTT. Its protein product is CASSPRLAGDRTDTQYF.

The chain employs TRBV5-1 and TRBJ1-3; D not resolved. CDR3 length: 14 amino acids. CDR1 SGHRS and CDR2 YFSETQ come from the germline V gene. V gave up 0 bases and J gave up 6 bases, with 10 bases separating them. CDR3 region: CASSLATSENTIYF. CDR3 DNA sequence: TGCGCCAGCAGCTTGGCCACCAGTGAAAACACCATATATTTT.